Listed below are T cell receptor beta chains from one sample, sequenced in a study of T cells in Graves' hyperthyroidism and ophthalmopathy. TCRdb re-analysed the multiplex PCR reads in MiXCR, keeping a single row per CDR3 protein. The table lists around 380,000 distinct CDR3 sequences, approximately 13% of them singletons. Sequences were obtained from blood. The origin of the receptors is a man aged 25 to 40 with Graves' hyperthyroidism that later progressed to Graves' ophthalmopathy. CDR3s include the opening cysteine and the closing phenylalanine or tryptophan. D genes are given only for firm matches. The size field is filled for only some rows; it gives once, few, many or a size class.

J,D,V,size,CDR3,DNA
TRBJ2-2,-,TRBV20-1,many,CSARVLAWAGELFF,TGCAGTGCTAGAGTGCTAGCGTGGGCCGGGGAGCTGTTTTTT
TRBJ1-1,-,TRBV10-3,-,CAISGMTANTEAFF,TGTGCCATCAGTGGTATGACAGCCAACACTGAAGCTTTCTTT
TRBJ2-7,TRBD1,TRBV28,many,CASSPPGTGLREQYF,TGTGCCAGCAGTCCTCCCGGGACAGGTTTACGGGAGCAGTACTTC
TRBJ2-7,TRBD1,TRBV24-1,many,CATSDGQADYEQYF,TGTGCCACCAGTGATGGACAGGCCGACTACGAGCAGTACTTC
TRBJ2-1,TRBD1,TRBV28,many,CASSLDRGGNEQFF,TGTGCCAGCAGTTTGGACAGGGGTGGCAATGAGCAGTTCTTC
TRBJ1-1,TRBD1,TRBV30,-,CAWSGTGRAEAFF,TGTGCCTGGAGTGGGACAGGAAGGGCTGAAGCTTTCTTT
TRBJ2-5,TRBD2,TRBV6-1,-,CASSTILAGGLETQYF,TGTGCCAGCAGTACTATCCTAGCGGGGGGCCTCGAGACCCAGTACTTC
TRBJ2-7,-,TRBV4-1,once,CASSQDRSVSYEQYF,TGCGCCAGCAGCCAAGACCGGTCAGTCTCCTACGAGCAGTACTTC
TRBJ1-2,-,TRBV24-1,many,CATSDLRQGTYGYTF,TGTGCCACCAGTGATTTGCGGCAGGGTACCTATGGCTACACCTTC
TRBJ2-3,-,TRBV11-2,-,CASSLGRLVGGDTQYF,TGTGCCAGCAGCTTAGGTCGGTTGGTGGGGGGAGATACGCAGTATTTT
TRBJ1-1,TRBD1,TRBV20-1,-,CSARQGGPTEAFF,TGCAGTGCTAGACAGGGGGGACCCACTGAAGCTTTCTTT
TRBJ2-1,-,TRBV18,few,CASSLQTEYNEQFF,TGTGCCAGCTCACTACAGACAGAGTACAATGAGCAGTTCTTC
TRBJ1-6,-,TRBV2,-,CASSDSLNSPLHF,TGTGCCAGCAGTGACAGTCTTAATTCACCCCTCCACTTT
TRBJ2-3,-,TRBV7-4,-,CASNSGGGKSTDTQYF,TGTGCCAGCAACTCAGGAGGGGGGAAGTCTACAGATACGCAGTATTTT
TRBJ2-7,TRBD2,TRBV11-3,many,CASTTTGGGADEQYF,TGTGCCAGCACCACAACTGGCGGGGGGGCCGACGAGCAGTACTTC
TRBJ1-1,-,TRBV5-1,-,CASSPGTLYMNTEAFF,TGCGCCAGCAGCCCCGGGACCCTCTACATGAACACTGAAGCTTTCTTT
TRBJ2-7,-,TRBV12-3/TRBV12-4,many,CASSLLGASYEQYF,TGTGCCAGCAGTTTATTGGGGGCGTCGTACGAGCAGTACTTC
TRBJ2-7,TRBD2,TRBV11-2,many,CASSPGTSLYEQYF,TGTGCCAGCAGCCCCGGGACTAGTCTCTACGAGCAGTACTTC
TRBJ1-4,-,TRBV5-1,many,CASTRTDPTNEKLFF,TGCGCCAGCACCAGGACAGACCCAACTAATGAAAAACTGTTTTTT
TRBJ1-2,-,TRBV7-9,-,CASSLVATGANYGYTF,TGTGCCAGCAGCTTAGTTGCCACGGGGGCTAACTATGGCTACACCTTC
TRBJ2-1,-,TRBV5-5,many,CASSLDGGIYNEQFF,TGTGCCAGCAGCCTTGACGGCGGAATTTACAATGAGCAGTTCTTC
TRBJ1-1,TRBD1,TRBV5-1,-,CASSLEGTANTEAFF,TGCGCCAGCAGCTTGGAGGGGACAGCGAACACTGAAGCTTTCTTT
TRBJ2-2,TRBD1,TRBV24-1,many,CATSDPITGGGGELFF,TGTGCCACCAGTGATCCCATAACAGGGGGCGGCGGGGAGCTGTTTTTT
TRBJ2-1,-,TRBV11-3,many,CASSLPGGLDNEQFF,TGTGCCAGCAGCTTACCAGGAGGGCTAGACAATGAGCAGTTCTTC
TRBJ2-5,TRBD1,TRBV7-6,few,CASSTGQGLETQYF,TGTGCCAGCAGCACGGGACAGGGATTGGAGACCCAGTACTTC
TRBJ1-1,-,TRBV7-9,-,CASSRRTDLNTEAFF,TGTGCCAGCAGCCGCCGGACAGACTTGAACACTGAAGCTTTCTTT
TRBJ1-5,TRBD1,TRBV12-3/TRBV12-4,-,CASSSEDRGQPQHF,TGTGCCAGCAGTTCCGAAGACAGGGGTCAGCCCCAGCATTTT
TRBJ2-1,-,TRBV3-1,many,CASSPGPTNNEQFF,TGTGCCAGCAGCCCCGGGCCCACGAACAATGAGCAGTTCTTC
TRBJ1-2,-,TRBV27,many,CASSPLGGGYGYTF,TGTGCCAGCAGTCCCCTGGGCGGGGGCTATGGCTACACCTTC